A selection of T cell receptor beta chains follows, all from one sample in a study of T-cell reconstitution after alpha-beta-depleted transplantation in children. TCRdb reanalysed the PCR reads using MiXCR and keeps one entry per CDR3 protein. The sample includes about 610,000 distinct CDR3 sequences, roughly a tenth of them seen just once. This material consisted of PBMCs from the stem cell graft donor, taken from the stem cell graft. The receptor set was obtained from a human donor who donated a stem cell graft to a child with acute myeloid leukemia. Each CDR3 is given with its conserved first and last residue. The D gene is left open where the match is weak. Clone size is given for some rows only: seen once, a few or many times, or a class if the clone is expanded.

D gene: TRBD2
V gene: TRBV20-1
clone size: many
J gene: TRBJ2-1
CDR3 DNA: TGCAGTGCGTGGGGACTAGCGGGAGGGGGAAATGAGCAGTTCTTC
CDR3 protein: CSAWGLAGGGNEQFF

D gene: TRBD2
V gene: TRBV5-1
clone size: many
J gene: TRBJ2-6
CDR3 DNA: TGCGCCAGCAGCCCTACGGGACTAGGTACTGGGGCCAACGTCCTGACTTTC
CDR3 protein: CASSPTGLGTGANVLTF

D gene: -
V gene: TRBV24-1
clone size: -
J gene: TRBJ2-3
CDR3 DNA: TGTGCCACCAGTGGCTATAGCGGCCGCACAGATACGCAGTATTTT
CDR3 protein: CATSGYSGRTDTQYF

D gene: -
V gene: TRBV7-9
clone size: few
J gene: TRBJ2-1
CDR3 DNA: TGTGCCAGCAGCTATTCGCTGAGCAATGAGCAGTTCTTC
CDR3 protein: CASSYSLSNEQFF

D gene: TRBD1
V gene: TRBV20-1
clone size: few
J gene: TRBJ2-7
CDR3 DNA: TGCAGTGCTAGAGATGAGACAGGGGGACCGGCGCAGTACTTC
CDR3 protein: CSARDETGGPAQYF

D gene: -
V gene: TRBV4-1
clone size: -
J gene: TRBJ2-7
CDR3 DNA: TGCGCCAGCAGCCGGTCGGGACAATTGACCTACGAGCAGTACTTC
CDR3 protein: CASSRSGQLTYEQYF

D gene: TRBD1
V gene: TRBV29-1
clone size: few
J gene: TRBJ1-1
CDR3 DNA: TGCAGCGGCCGGACAGGGCGATCGAACACTGAAGCTTTCTTT
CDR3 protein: CSGRTGRSNTEAFF

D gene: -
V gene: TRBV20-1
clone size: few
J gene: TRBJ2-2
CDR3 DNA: TGCACCGCAATGCGAGGGGACACCGGGGAGCTGTTTTTT
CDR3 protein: CTAMRGDTGELFF

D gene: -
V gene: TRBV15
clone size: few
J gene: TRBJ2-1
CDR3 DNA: TGTGCCACCAGCAGAACCCGCTACAATGAGCAGTTCTTC
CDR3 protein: CATSRTRYNEQFF

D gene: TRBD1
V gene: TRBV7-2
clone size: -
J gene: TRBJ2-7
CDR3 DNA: TGTGCCAGCAGCTGGGGATGGGTCGGGACAGCCTACGAGCAGTACTTC
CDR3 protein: CASSWGWVGTAYEQYF

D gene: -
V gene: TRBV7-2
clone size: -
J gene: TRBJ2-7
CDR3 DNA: TGTGCCAGCAGCCTGAAATCGGTCCCGGGCGAGCAGTACTTC
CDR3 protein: CASSLKSVPGEQYF

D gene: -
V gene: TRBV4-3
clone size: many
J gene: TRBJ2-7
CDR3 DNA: TGCGCCAGCAGCCAGGCCTCGGGATCTAGATACGAGCAGTACTTC
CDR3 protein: CASSQASGSRYEQYF

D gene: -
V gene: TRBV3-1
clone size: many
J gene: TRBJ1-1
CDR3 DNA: TGTGCCAGCAGCCACGCTCTTGGGGGGATTACACGGGGCACTGAAGCTTTCTTT
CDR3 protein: CASSHALGGITRGTEAFF

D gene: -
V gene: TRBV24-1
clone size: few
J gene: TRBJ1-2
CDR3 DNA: TGTGCCACCAGTGACACCGGGGGACAACTCTATGGCTACACCTTC
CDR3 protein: CATSDTGGQLYGYTF

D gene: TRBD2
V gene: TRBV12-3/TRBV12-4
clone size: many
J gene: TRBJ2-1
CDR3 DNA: TGTGCCAGCAGTTTTGCGACTAGCGGGAGGGCGAATGAGCAGTTCTTC
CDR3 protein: CASSFATSGRANEQFF

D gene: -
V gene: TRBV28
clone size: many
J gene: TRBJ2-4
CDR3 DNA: TGTGCCAGCAGTTTCTCCTCAGACATTCAGTACTTC
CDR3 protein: CASSFSSDIQYF

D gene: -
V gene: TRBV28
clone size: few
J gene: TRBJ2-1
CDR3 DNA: TGTGCCAGCACCCTTTGGGGGGCGACGGGCAATGAGCAGTTCTTC
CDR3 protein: CASTLWGATGNEQFF

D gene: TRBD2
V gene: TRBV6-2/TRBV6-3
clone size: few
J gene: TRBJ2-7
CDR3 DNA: TGTGCCAGCAGTTATAGCGGGACACGCTACGAGCAGTACTTC
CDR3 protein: CASSYSGTRYEQYF

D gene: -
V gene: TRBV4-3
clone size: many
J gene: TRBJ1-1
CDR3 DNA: TGCGCCAGCAGCCAAGCCAGGAACACTGAAGCTTTCTTT
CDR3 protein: CASSQARNTEAFF

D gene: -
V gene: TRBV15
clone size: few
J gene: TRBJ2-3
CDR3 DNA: TGTGCCACCAGCAGACTGGGGAGCACAGATACGCAGTATTTT
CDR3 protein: CATSRLGSTDTQYF

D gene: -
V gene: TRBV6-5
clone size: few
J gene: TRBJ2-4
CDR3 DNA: TGTGCCAGCAGTTACTCGGCAGAAAAAAACATTCAGTACTTC
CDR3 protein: CASSYSAEKNIQYF

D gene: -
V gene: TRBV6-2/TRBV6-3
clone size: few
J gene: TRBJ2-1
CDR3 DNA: TGTGCCAGCAGTTACTCAAGCGGGCAATACAATGAGCAGTTCTTC
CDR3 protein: CASSYSSGQYNEQFF

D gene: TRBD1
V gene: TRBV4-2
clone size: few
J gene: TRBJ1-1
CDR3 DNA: TGTGCCAGCAGCCAAGGAGGGGGCGTTGGCACTGAAGCTTTCTTT
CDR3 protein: CASSQGGGVGTEAFF

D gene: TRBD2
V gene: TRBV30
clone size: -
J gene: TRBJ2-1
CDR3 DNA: TGTGCCTGGAGTCCTAGCGGAAATGAGCAGTTCTTC
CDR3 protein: CAWSPSGNEQFF

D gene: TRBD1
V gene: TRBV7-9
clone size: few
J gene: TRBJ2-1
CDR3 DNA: TGTGCCAGCAGCTTAGACCTCCTTGGACAGGGGGCGGATGAGCAGTTCTTC
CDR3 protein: CASSLDLLGQGADEQFF

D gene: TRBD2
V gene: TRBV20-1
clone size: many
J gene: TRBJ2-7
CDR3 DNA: TGCAGTGCTAAGGCCGCGAGCGGGGTTTACGAGCAGTACTTC
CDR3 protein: CSAKAASGVYEQYF

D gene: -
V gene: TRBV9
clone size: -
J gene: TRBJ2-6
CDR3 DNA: TGTGCCAGCAGCCATCGGGTGACAGGAACGGGGTCTGGGGCCAACGTCCTGACTTTC
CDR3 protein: CASSHRVTGTGSGANVLTF

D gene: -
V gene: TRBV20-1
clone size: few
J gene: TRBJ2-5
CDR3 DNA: TGCAGCGGACAGCACCAAGAGACCCAGTACTTC
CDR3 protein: CSGQHQETQYF

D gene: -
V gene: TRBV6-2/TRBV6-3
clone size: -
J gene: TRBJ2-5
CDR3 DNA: TGTGCCAGCAGTTACTTCAAGGGGAGTAAAGAGACCCAGTACTTC
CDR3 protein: CASSYFKGSKETQYF